Listed below are T cell receptor beta chains from one sample, sequenced in a study of T cell responses to AZD1222 COVID-19 vaccine. The repertoire was sequenced with immunoSEQ multiplex PCR; TCRdb's copy has only in-frame clones and lacks some. The sample lists 150,000 or so clones; 91% were seen once. Specimen: peripheral blood, collected on day 0 of AZD1222 vaccination. The receptors originated from an adult in good health. CDR3s include the opening cysteine and the closing phenylalanine or tryptophan. Fields, in order: V gene, J gene, CDR3 protein.

V: TRBV28
J: TRBJ2-7
CDR3: CASSIPGLAGGPDEQYF

V: TRBV28
J: TRBJ1-5
CDR3: CASSLQGQPQHF

V: TRBV5-5
J: TRBJ2-3
CDR3: CASSSSGGGTDTQYF

V: TRBV9
J: TRBJ2-7
CDR3: CASSPRDRVYEQYF

V: TRBV4-1
J: TRBJ1-6
CDR3: CASSQEVGGQVGSPLHF

V: TRBV27
J: TRBJ2-1
CDR3: CASSLRSGTPIPNEQFF

V: TRBV6-1
J: TRBJ2-3
CDR3: CASSEIADAATQYF

V: TRBV3-1/TRBV3-2
J: TRBJ1-3
CDR3: CASSPLTGSGNTIYF

V: TRBV4-3
J: TRBJ1-6
CDR3: CASSQDRPPEAPLHF

V: TRBV5-1
J: TRBJ2-3
CDR3: CASSSSGASTDTQYF

V: TRBV5-1
J: TRBJ2-3
CDR3: CASSLEVLAGLDTQYF

V: TRBV7-7
J: TRBJ2-1
CDR3: CASSLAGEGMNEQFF

V: TRBV5-1
J: TRBJ2-7
CDR3: CASSLGLGGMTSYEQYF

V: TRBV6-5
J: TRBJ1-1
CDR3: CASILQGARGTEAFF

V: TRBV11-3
J: TRBJ2-3
CDR3: CASSARQGSTDTQYF

V: TRBV2
J: TRBJ1-1
CDR3: CASSAGTGFEAFF

V: TRBV14
J: TRBJ2-3
CDR3: CASSQERSGSSTDTQYF

V: TRBV18
J: TRBJ1-4
CDR3: CASSGTQATNEKLFF

V: TRBV7-3
J: TRBJ2-1
CDR3: CASSLDKRGRTSYNEQFF

V: TRBV7-2
J: TRBJ1-1
CDR3: CASSQSRYRGAADTEAFF

V: TRBV19
J: TRBJ1-5
CDR3: CASSLLDRGHNQPQHF

V: TRBV5-1
J: TRBJ1-2
CDR3: CATGWYGYTF

V: TRBV12-3/TRBV12-4
J: TRBJ2-5
CDR3: CASSPGQQETQYF

V: TRBV28
J: TRBJ2-1
CDR3: CASSRTNLPNEQFF

V: TRBV7-2
J: TRBJ2-4
CDR3: CASTSYGGGNIQYF

V: TRBV15
J: TRBJ2-7
CDR3: CATSRDSGQGRYEQYF

V: TRBV15
J: TRBJ1-2
CDR3: CATSRPDSRNGYTF

V: TRBV20-1
J: TRBJ1-4
CDR3: CSAGYRVNGFF

V: TRBV10-3
J: TRBJ1-2
CDR3: CAISEGHQIYGYTF

V: TRBV19
J: TRBJ1-1
CDR3: CASGRGGLNTEAFF

V: TRBV5-1
J: TRBJ1-4
CDR3: CASSLGTGANEKLFF

V: TRBV9
J: TRBJ2-5
CDR3: CASSVEPGPEAQYF

V: TRBV9
J: TRBJ1-4
CDR3: CASSVHVDREKLFF

V: TRBV7-6
J: TRBJ2-7
CDR3: CASSLVRGGGRDEQYF

V: TRBV2
J: TRBJ1-4
CDR3: CASSERRVNEKLFF

V: TRBV6-6
J: TRBJ2-1
CDR3: CASSRLAGGRGGNEQFF

V: TRBV5-6
J: TRBJ2-3
CDR3: CASSLTGGFTDTQYF

V: TRBV10-3
J: TRBJ2-7
CDR3: CASRDNRGYEQYF

V: TRBV5-4
J: TRBJ2-1
CDR3: CASSFRASGAGQFF

V: TRBV9
J: TRBJ2-2
CDR3: CASSHGLAENTGELFF

V: TRBV27
J: TRBJ1-4
CDR3: CASSRGQVSTNEKLFF

V: TRBV11-2
J: TRBJ2-7
CDR3: CASSLSNGREQYF

V: TRBV27
J: TRBJ1-5
CDR3: CASSLGGQPQHF

V: TRBV4-2
J: TRBJ1-1
CDR3: CASSPMDRDSTEAFF

V: TRBV28
J: TRBJ1-2
CDR3: CASRQVGSGYTF

V: TRBV24-1
J: TRBJ2-1
CDR3: CATSDRTIFSYNEQFF

V: TRBV29-1
J: TRBJ2-7
CDR3: CSVKEGREQYF

V: TRBV6-5
J: TRBJ1-6
CDR3: CASSLQGYNSPLHF

V: TRBV25-1
J: TRBJ2-7
CDR3: CASSGWTGTYEQYF

V: TRBV28
J: TRBJ2-2
CDR3: CASSYAGLATGELFF

V: TRBV27
J: TRBJ2-3
CDR3: CASSRPGDGTDTQYF

V: TRBV5-1
J: TRBJ1-2
CDR3: CASSPGQGPYGYTF

V: TRBV7-3
J: TRBJ1-6
CDR3: CASSSLGTFNSPLHF

V: TRBV7-9
J: TRBJ1-3
CDR3: CASSLTGSGNTIYF

V: TRBV10-3
J: TRBJ2-5
CDR3: CAISESRDHKQTQYF

V: TRBV4-3
J: TRBJ2-6
CDR3: CASSQDWARSFSGANVLTF

V: TRBV5-1
J: TRBJ2-3
CDR3: CARSPGGAGGGTDTQYF

V: TRBV12-5
J: TRBJ1-1
CDR3: CASGSGQRGLANTEAFF

V: TRBV27
J: TRBJ2-7
CDR3: CASSLGHSGSYEQYF